This record concerns one T cell receptor (beta chain) sequence. What it binds is unknown. Germline assignment: CDR1 MNHEY and CDR2 SVGEGT. Deletions cut 4 bases from V and 2 bases from J, with 15 bases between. This CDR3 is 15 amino acids long. This entry is derived from a study of glioma-infiltrating T cells. Using RNA template, CDR3s of TCR alpha and beta were amplified with iRepertoire arm-PCR. Tissue mRNA or PBMC total RNA, about 95-450 ng, went into one-step reverse transcription and amplification. Each CDR3 protein gets one entry after TCRdb re-called the multiplex PCR reads with MiXCR. This repertoire shows around 140,000 distinct CDR3 sequences, about two fifths found once; its top ten account for more than 15%. General observations from the study: Gliomas, especially low-grade, showed above-expected tissue-blood divergence; non-neoplastic patients showed below.

V usage is TRBV6-2 or TRBV6-3 and J usage is TRBJ2-7, with TRBD2 as a possible D gene (7 bases). Sample: glioma tissue, nonneoplastic brain tissue, or PBMCs (not recorded which). This clonotype was sampled from a human donor with low-grade glioma or glioblastoma, undergoing nonglioma brain surgery, or in good health (not recorded which). The CDR3 is CASSSAEGGTYEQYF. The CDR3 region has the DNA TGTGCCAGCAGTTCAGCGGAGGGGGGGACCTACGAGCAGTACTTC.